A single sample gave rise to the 18 T cell receptor beta chains below, sequenced in a study of T cells in Graves' hyperthyroidism and ophthalmopathy. RNA transcripts gave rise to amplified TCR beta CDR3 regions. The HTBI primer set drove a first-round RT-PCR of the TCR CDR3. TCRdb re-derived calls from the multiplex PCR reads in MiXCR, one entry per CDR3 protein. The sample has around 600,000 distinct CDR3 sequences, about a sixth seen once. Input material: blood. Receptors originate from a middle-aged woman with Graves' ophthalmopathy.

This clonotype is a singleton in its sample. The V call is TRBV7-9, the J call TRBJ2-3, with D hard to call. Germline loops: CDR1 SEHNR, CDR2 FQNEAQ (reference sequence). CDR3 length: 13 residues. Trimming shortened V by 5 bases and J by 5 bases, and 11 bases separated the two germline ends. In nucleotides, the CDR3 is TGTGCCAGCAGCATGCTCCTTGGAGATACGCAGTATTTT. It encodes CASSMLLGDTQYF.

This clonotype was found many times. The chain recombines TRBV18 with TRBJ1-4; D is undetermined. This CDR3 region has 14 residues. Germline V lookup: CDR1 KGHSH, CDR2 LQKENI. Trimming took off 2 bases at V and 8 bases at J, with 12 bases between the two ends. CDR3 region: CASSPGQAQEKLFF. CDR3 DNA sequence: TGTGCCAGCTCACCAGGGCAGGCTCAAGAAAAACTGTTTTTT. The full variable domain, in which reference TRBV18 and TRBJ1-4 provide the parts outside the CDR3, is NAGVMQNPRHLVRRRGQEARLRCSPMKGHSHVYWYRQLPEEGLKFMVYLQKENIIDESGMPKERFSAEFPKEGPSILRIQQVVRGDSAAYFCASSPGQAQEKLFFGSGTQLSVL.

This clonotype appeared many times. The chain carries TRBV18 and TRBJ1-2, with 8 bases aligning to TRBD1. The CDR3 runs to 13 residues. Unmatched junction bases numbered 5, after V lost 3 bases and J lost 8 bases. Germline V CDR1 and CDR2: KGHSH, LQKENI. The CDR3 reads CASSPQGARGYTF. CDR3 coding DNA: TGTGCCAGCTCACCGCAGGGGGCTAGAGGCTACACCTTC.

In this sample, this clonotype turned up a few times. The chain carries TRBV4-2 and TRBJ2-3, with a possible D match to TRBD2 (5 bases). The ends were cut back, 1 base at V and 0 bases at J, with 8 bases in the middle. This CDR3 is built from 15 residues. Germline V CDR1 and CDR2: LGHNA, YNFKEQ. Here the CDR3 reads CASSQVGESTDTQYF. For the CDR3, the DNA is TGTGCCAGCAGCCAAGTCGGGGAGAGCACAGATACGCAGTATTTT.

The V and J genes are TRBV19 and TRBJ1-2, with unresolved D. This CDR3 has 13 amino acids. Trimming pared 7 bases from V and 2 bases from J, leaving 11 bases between. CDR1 LNHDA and CDR2 SQIVND come from the germline V gene (reference sequence). Here the CDR3 DNA reads TGTGCCAGTAAAGACGACGGGAACTATGGCTACACCTTC. This codes for CASKDDGNYGYTF.

Turning to this clonotype: The CDR3 end shows no conserved phenylalanine or tryptophan, and so a read error is likely. J is TRBJ1-1 and V is TRBV5-4; 7 bases align to TRBD1. The germline V gene encodes CDR1 SGHNT and CDR2 YYREEE (reference sequence). With 3 bases clipped from V and 1 base from J, the junction kept 3 bases outside the gene matches. The CDR3 runs to 14 residues. CDR3 residues: CASSSGQQNTEAFS. The CDR3 DNA reads as TGTGCCAGCAGCTCGGGACAGCAGAACACTGAAGCTTTCTCT.

This chain connects TRBV9 to TRBJ2-3; D is unclear. The CDR3 consists of 15 residues. CDR1 is SGDLS, CDR2 YYNGEE, per germline. The V gene lost 3 bases and the J gene lost 0 bases, with 11 bases spanning the gap. The CDR3 DNA follows: TGTGCCAGCAGCGCCAGTGACCCTAGCACAGATACGCAGTATTTT. It specifies CASSASDPSTDTQYF.

The chain has TRBV4-2 and TRBJ2-7; 8 bases match TRBD2. With V trimmed by 0 bases and J by 6 bases, 7 bases remained unmatched. Germline CDR1 LGHNA, CDR2 YNFKEQ. The CDR3 covers 15 residues. The CDR3 nucleotides read TGTGCCAGCAGCCAAGATTCTGGACTAGCCATCGAGCAGTACTTC. Translating it yields CASSQDSGLAIEQYF.

This clonotype was counted between two and nine times. Given a much more abundant clone one base away, this may be a read error. The chain employs TRBV13 and TRBJ2-1; D is unclear. Germline CDR1 and CDR2: PRHDT and FYEKMQ (reference sequence). CDR3 size: 16 residues. Deletions cut 4 bases from V and 4 bases from J, with 17 bases between. In DNA, the CDR3 is TGTGCCAGCAGCTCGCGAGGTAGCACGAAATACAATGAGCAGTTCTTC. This gives the protein CASSSRGSTKYNEQFF. Full variable domain (outside the CDR3, taken from reference TRBV13 and TRBJ2-1): AAGVIQSPRHLIKEKRETATLKCYPIPRHDTVYWYQQGPGQDPQFLISFYEKMQSDKGSIPDRFSAQQFSDYHSELNMSSLELGDSALYFCASSSRGSTKYNEQFFGPGTRLTVL.

The table lists this clonotype with many counts. The rearrangement links TRBV5-8 to TRBJ1-2; 9 bases match TRBD1. After removal of 0 bases from V and 3 bases from J, the junction contained 6 bases not matched to a gene. The CDR3 totals 16 residues. Germline V lookup: CDR1 SGHTS, CDR2 YDEGEE. CDR3 region: CASSLGRQGEDYGYTF. The CDR3 nucleotides are TGTGCCAGCAGCTTGGGGAGACAGGGGGAGGACTATGGCTACACCTTC.

The genes are TRBV2 and TRBJ1-1; D remains ambiguous. The CDR3 loop spans 13 amino acids. CDR1 and CDR2 (germline): SNHLY, FYNNEI. V lost 3 bases and J 5 bases, leaving 10 bases between the germline ends. The CDR3, as DNA: TGTGCCAGCAGTGACAATACGGGGACTGAAGCTTTCTTT. Amino acid sequence: CASSDNTGTEAFF.

The CDR3 DNA follows: TGCGCCAGCAGCCGATCGCCCGGTAGATCCTACAATGAGCAGTTCTTC. Residues: CASSRSPGRSYNEQFF. The chain has TRBV5-1 and TRBJ2-1; D gene uncertain. Trimming removed 4 bases at V and 1 base at J, with 15 bases between. This CDR3 comprises 16 residues. Germline CDR1 SGHRS, CDR2 YFSETQ.

This clonotype was counted ten times or more. V usage is TRBV6-1 and J usage is TRBJ2-7; 10 bases are shared with TRBD1. The CDR3 consists of 15 residues. J gave up 3 bases and V 5 bases, and 7 bases lay outside the gene matches. CDR1 is MNHNS and CDR2 is SASEGT in the germline V gene. The CDR3 spells CASSPQTGGFYEQYF. The DNA of the CDR3 is TGTGCCAGCAGTCCCCAGACAGGGGGCTTCTACGAGCAGTACTTC.

This clonotype has at least ten counts. This rearrangement joins TRBV11-1 to TRBJ2-7, with D possibly called TRBD1 or TRBD2 (6 bases each). V gave up 5 bases and J gave up 5 bases, with 19 bases separating them. CDR3 length equals 15 residues. Germline loops: CDR1 SGHAT, CDR2 FQDESV (reference sequence). As DNA, the CDR3 is TGTGCCAGCAGCGGGGGGCGCGGAGGTAGTCACGAGCAGTACTTC. Residues: CASSGGRGGSHEQYF.

J is TRBJ2-1 and V is TRBV20-1; possible D gene TRBD1, 5 bases. V was clipped by 8 bases and J by 6 bases, with 8 bases between them. This CDR3 region has 10 residues. CDR1 is DFQATT and CDR2 is SNEGSKA in the germline V gene (reference sequence). The CDR3 DNA reads as TGCAGTCCAAGGGGCAATGAGCAGTTCTTC. Its protein product is CSPRGNEQFF.

This clonotype was seen only once. The rearrangement links TRBV11-2 to TRBJ2-7; 9 bases fit TRBD2. V lost 5 bases to trimming and J lost 3 bases; unmatched junction nucleotides: 5. Germline lookup yields CDR1 SGHAT and CDR2 FQNNGV. The CDR3 contains 14 residues. CDR3 loop: CASSRGREGYEQYF. The CDR3 nucleotides are TGTGCCAGCAGCCGTGGGCGGGAGGGCTACGAGCAGTACTTC.

CDR3 in amino acids: CSVTGAANYGYTF. The CDR3 nucleotides are TGCAGCGTCACAGGGGCCGCTAACTATGGCTACACCTTC. The chain employs TRBV29-1 and TRBJ1-2; 7 bases align to TRBD1. V trimming: 6 bases; J trimming: 0 bases; junction bases outside the gene matches: 4. Germline V gives CDR1 SQVTM, CDR2 ANQGSEA. This CDR3 comprises 13 residues.

This clonotype was counted at least ten times. J is TRBJ2-3 and V is TRBV6-1, with a possible D match to TRBD2 (5 bases). The germline V gene has CDR1 MNHNS and CDR2 SASEGT. V was cut by 7 bases and J by 2 bases, with 13 bases left in between. This CDR3 comprises 14 residues. CDR3: CASKAGLLTDTQYF. CDR3 coding DNA: TGTGCCAGCAAGGCGGGTCTACTCACAGATACGCAGTATTTT.